This T cell receptor (beta chain) was observed in a study of OX40 agonist ivuxolimab in advanced cancers. Study-level background: Ivuxolimab was an agonistic, fully human IgG2 monoclonal antibody directed against OX40 (CD134), a costimulatory receptor. Intravenous ivuxolimab was administered to patients every 2 weeks at six dose levels: 0.01, 0.1, 0.3, 1.5, 3 and 10 mg/kg. Among the roughly 52 dose-escalation patients, approximately 20 had hepatocellular carcinoma, some 15 melanoma, 9 renal cell carcinoma and 9 head and neck cancer. The dose-escalation cohort was roughly 80% male with a mean age of around 62 years, ranging from roughly 20 to 80. Prior anti-PD-1, anti-PD-L1 or anti-CTLA-4 therapy was permitted, and about two fifths of dose-escalation patients had received checkpoint inhibitors. Partial responses were achieved by three dose-escalation patients, of whom one had hepatocellular carcinoma and two had cutaneous melanoma. Peripheral TCRbeta sequencing aimed to test whether ivuxolimab altered TCR sequence diversity and caused clonal T-cell expansion. The paper covers the monotherapy dose-escalation part of the phase I ivuxolimab trial, which included N of about 56 patients. Broader findings and caveats from the paper: Low levels of normalized T-cell clonal expansion were also seen in some patients who did not respond. Which antigens the clonally expanded peripheral T cells were specific for was not determined. In partial responders in the 0.1-3.0 mg/kg groups, normalized peripheral clonal expansion was found to be among the lowest, especially among CD8+ T cells. After ivuxolimab, expanded clones were on average more numerous among CD8+ T cells than among CD4+ T cells. At doses of 0.1 to 3.0 mg/kg, clonal expansion of both CD4+ and CD8+ blood T cells was observed from baseline to week 6.

CDR1 and CDR2 (MNHEY, SVGAGI) derive from the germline V gene. The trim is 5 bases for V and 1 base for J, with a gap of 15 bases between the germline ends. The CDR3 contains 15 residues, cysteine and phenylalanine counted. The DNA shown is the 45-base CDR3, in frame from base 1. Patients with a history of autoimmune disease or receiving systemic immunosuppression were excluded from the trial. Peripheral blood for TCR sequencing was collected from all dose cohorts at baseline, on cycle 4 day 1, and on cycle 7 day 1. The samples were taken from a phase I, first-in-human, multicenter, open-label dose-escalation trial of ivuxolimab. The trial enrolled adults with locally advanced or metastatic head and neck squamous cell, hepatocellular, melanoma or renal cell carcinoma. Before TCR sequencing, CD4+ T cells and CD8+ T cells from peripheral blood were sorted into separate populations. Concerning this clone itself: What antigen it recognizes has not been identified. No base-level quality is on record; no much larger clone is a single base apart.

To sequence the TCRbeta CDR3 region, genomic DNA was isolated from the sorted cells. The immunoSEQ Assay was used for sequencing of TCRbeta CDR3 regions. TCRdb retrieved this table from immuneACCESS and kept in-frame rearrangements only. Not all clones are present; in checked studies, unresolved V genes account for under half, and no reason is known for the remainder. The sample has roughly 67,000 clones on record, roughly 91% of them singletons. The leading ten clones occupy 0.35% to 0.45% of the sample. The chain is made from TRBV6-5 and TRBJ2-7; no D gene is confidently identified. This TCR derives from an adult with an advanced solid tumor such as melanoma, head and neck, liver or kidney cancer. This specimen was CD4+ or CD8+ T cells sorted from blood, taken in a trial of the OX40 agonist ivuxolimab. The CDR3 region has the sequence CASSRARSGSYEQYF. The DNA is as follows: TGTGCCAGCAGTCGCGCCAGGAGTGGTTCCTACGAGCAGTACTTC.